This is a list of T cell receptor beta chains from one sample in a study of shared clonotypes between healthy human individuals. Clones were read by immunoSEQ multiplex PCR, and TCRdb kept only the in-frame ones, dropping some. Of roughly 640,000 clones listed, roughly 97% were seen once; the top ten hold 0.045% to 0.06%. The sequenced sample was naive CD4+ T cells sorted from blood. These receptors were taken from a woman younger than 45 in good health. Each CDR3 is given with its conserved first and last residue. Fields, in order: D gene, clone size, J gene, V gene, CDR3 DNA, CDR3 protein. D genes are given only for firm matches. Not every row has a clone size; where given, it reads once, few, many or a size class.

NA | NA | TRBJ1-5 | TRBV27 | TGTGCCAGCAGCGTATCTCAGCCCCAGCATTTT | CASSVSQPQHF
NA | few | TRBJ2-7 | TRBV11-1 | TGTGCCAGCAGCCCCCCGGGGGACGTGTGGGGGTCCTACGAGCAGTACTTC | CASSPPGDVWGSYEQYF
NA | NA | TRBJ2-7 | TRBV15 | TGTGCCACCAGCAGAGATAGGGAAGGTGGATGGAAGTACTTC | CATSRDREGGWKYF
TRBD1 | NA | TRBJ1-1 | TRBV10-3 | TGTGCCATCAGTGAGTCCGGAGACAGGGGGATTGAAGCTTTCTTT | CAISESGDRGIEAFF
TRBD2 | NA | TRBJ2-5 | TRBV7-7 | TGTGCCAGCAGCTCGGGACTAGCGGAAGAGACCCAGTACTTC | CASSSGLAEETQYF
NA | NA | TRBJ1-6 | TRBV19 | TGTGCCAGTAGTATATTGCCAGGGGAGAATTCACCCCTCCACTTT | CASSILPGENSPLHF
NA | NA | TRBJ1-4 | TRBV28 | TGTGCCAGCATTGGGGCTACAACTAATGAAAAACTGTTTTTT | CASIGATTNEKLFF
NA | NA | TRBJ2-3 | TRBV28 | TGTGCCAGCAGCCGTTATTTATTCTTCGACGAACGCGGGACTACAGATACGCAGTATTTT | CASSRYLFFDERGTTDTQYF
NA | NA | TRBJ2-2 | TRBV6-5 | TGTGCCAGCAGGGGCCAGCCGGACACCGGGGAGCTGTTTTTT | CASRGQPDTGELFF
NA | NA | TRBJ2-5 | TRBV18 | TGTGCCAGCTCACCAGAGGGTCCAGAGACCCAGTACTTC | CASSPEGPETQYF
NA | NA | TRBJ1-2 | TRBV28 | TGTGCCAGCAGTTTGGTCGGGGGCTTATATGGCTACACCTTC | CASSLVGGLYGYTF
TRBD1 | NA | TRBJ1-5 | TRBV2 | TGTGCCAGCACCCCGACAGGGGGTAATCAGCCCCAGCATTTT | CASTPTGGNQPQHF
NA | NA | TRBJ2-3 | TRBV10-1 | TGCGCCAGCAGTGAAAAGCGGCCGTCCGATACGCAGTATTTT | CASSEKRPSDTQYF
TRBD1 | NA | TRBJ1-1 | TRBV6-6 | TGTGCCAGCAGTCTTCAGGGGGCTACGAACACTGAAGCTTTCTTT | CASSLQGATNTEAFF
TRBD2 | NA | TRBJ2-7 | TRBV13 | TGTGCCAGCTCCCCTTTAGGGACTAGCGGGACTCACGGCTACGAGCAGTACTTC | CASSPLGTSGTHGYEQYF
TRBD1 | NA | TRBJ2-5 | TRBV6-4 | TGTGCCAGCAGTGAGGGACAGGGGAAGACCCAGTACTTC | CASSEGQGKTQYF
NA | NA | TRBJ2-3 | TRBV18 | TGTGCCAGCTCACCGGGACAAAACACAGATACGCAGTATTTT | CASSPGQNTDTQYF
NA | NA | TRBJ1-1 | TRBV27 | TGTGCCAGCAGGGTTCGGACGGTGAACACTGAAGCTTTCTTT | CASRVRTVNTEAFF
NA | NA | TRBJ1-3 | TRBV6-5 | TGTGCCAGCAAACTCAAGGCTGGAAACACCATATATTTT | CASKLKAGNTIYF
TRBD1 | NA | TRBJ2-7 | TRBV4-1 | TGCGCCAGCAGCCGAGACCGGGACAGGGGGCTCTACGAGCAGTACTTC | CASSRDRDRGLYEQYF
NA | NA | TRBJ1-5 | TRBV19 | TGTGCCAGTAGGACGAGGAATCAGCCCCAGCATTTT | CASRTRNQPQHF
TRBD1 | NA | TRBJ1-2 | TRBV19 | TGTGCCAGTAAGTGGACAGGGAAGGACTATGGCTACACCTTC | CASKWTGKDYGYTF
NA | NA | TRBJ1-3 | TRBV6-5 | TGTGCCAGCAGTTACTCTTACAGGGCCTCCGGAAACACCATATATTTT | CASSYSYRASGNTIYF
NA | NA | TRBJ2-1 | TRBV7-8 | TGTGCCAGCAGCGTAGGGGGGACAGAGTTCTTC | CASSVGGTEFF
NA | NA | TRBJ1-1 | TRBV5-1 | TGCGCCAGCAGCTTGGAGCCCGGGCAGGGGACTGAAGCTTTCTTT | CASSLEPGQGTEAFF
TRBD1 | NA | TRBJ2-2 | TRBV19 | TGTGCCAGTAGACAGGACAGGGGAAGGTCCGGGGAGCTGTTTTTT | CASRQDRGRSGELFF
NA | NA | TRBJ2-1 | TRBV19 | TGTGCCAGTAGTACTGGACAGCCCTATATACATAGTGAGCAGTTCTTC | CASSTGQPYIHSEQFF
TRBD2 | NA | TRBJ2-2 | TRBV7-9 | TGTGCCAGCAGCCCTAGGACTAGCGAGAACACCGGGGAGCTGTTTTTT | CASSPRTSENTGELFF
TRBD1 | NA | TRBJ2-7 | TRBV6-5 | TGTGCCAGCAGTAACTCCGGGACAGGCTACGAGCAGTACTTC | CASSNSGTGYEQYF
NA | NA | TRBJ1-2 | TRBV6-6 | TGTGCCAGCAGTCCCTCGTGGAACTATGGCTACACCTTC | CASSPSWNYGYTF
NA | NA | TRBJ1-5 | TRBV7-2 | TGTGCCAGCAGCAACGACAGGTATCAGCCCCAGCATTTT | CASSNDRYQPQHF
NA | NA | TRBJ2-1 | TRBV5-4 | TGTGCCAGCAGCTTGGCCTTCTACAATGAGCAGTTCTTC | CASSLAFYNEQFF
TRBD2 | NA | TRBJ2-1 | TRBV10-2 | TGCGCCAGCAGTGAGTCTAGCGGGACGTCTTTGAACAATGAGCAGTTCTTC | CASSESSGTSLNNEQFF
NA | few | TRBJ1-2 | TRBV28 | TGTGCCAGCCGAAGACAGACCCATGGCTACACCTTC | CASRRQTHGYTF
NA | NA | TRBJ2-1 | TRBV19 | TGTGCCAGTAGTATAACAGCGTCGTACAATGAGCAGTTCTTC | CASSITASYNEQFF
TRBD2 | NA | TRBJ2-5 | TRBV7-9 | TGTGCCAGCAGCTACGGGACTAGCGAGGAGACCCAGTACTTC | CASSYGTSEETQYF
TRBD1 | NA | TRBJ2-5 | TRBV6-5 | TGTGCCAGCAGTTCGGACAGGGGAGAGACCCAGTACTTC | CASSSDRGETQYF
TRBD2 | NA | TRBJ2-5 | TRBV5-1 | TGCGCCAGCAGCTTGGAAGTGCGGCGGGAGACGGCCCGGGAGACCCAGTACTTC | CASSLEVRRETARETQYF